This TCR beta chain was recorded in a study of blood T cell repertoires in COVID-19. This CDR3 has 15 residues. V trimming: 7 bases; J trimming: 2 bases; junction bases outside the gene matches: 5. The germline V gene has CDR1 LNHDA and CDR2 SQIVND (reference sequence). Produced via immunoSEQ multiplex PCR; TCRdb's table is partial and in-frame only. This table holds about 260,000 clones, around 90% found once. This clone was recorded only once. Sequences were obtained from peripheral blood. This TCR derives from a human donor in a cohort sampled during active COVID-19. This chain uses TRBV19 with TRBJ1-5; 10 positions agree with TRBD1. The CDR3 loop reads CASTVGTGGNQPQHF. For the CDR3, the DNA is TGTGCCAGTACGGTCGGGACAGGGGGCAATCAGCCCCAGCATTTT.